This TCR beta chain came from a study of blood T cell repertoires in COVID-19 (dated by TCRdb to the early 2020s). Notes on the research overall: Samples from collaborators originated in the United States, Italy and Spain and spanned both the acute and convalescent phases of COVID-19. Sample metadata almost always included a de-identified subject ID, COVID-19 status, age in years and sex. Samples came from the ongoing ImmuneRACE study (first 160 participants) plus 1,254 subjects from 6 global collaborators. The prospective study material was composed of cDNA or gDNA derived from T cells, B-cell-depleted T cells, or PBMCs. A freely available public database, intended as a resource for researchers studying the immune response to SARS-CoV-2, is where the repertoires were released. Where available, HLA class I and class II types were obtained from metadata supplied by the sample provider rather than from assay-based typing. Deeply sampled blood TCRbeta repertoires from subjects exposed to, actively infected with, or recovered from COVID-19 were included in the dataset.

A distance of 12 bases separates the germline ends of V and J, which lose 6 bases and 7 bases respectively. In the germline V gene (reference sequence), CDR1 corresponds to LNHDA and CDR2 to SQIVND. The CDR3 runs 12 amino acids, cysteine and phenylalanine included. Of the read, only the CDR3 DNA is kept; its 36 bases are in frame from base 1. Beyond this particular receptor, the publication reports: The quantity of clinical and demographic metadata differed by source and by participant and was supplied without curation.

Enrolling through a virtual design, the prospective study's participants ranged in age from roughly 18 to 89 years and lived across roughly 23 United States geographic areas. In the prospective study, participants were assigned to cohorts based on the clinical history participants reported in a screening survey and a study questionnaire. In the prospective study, mobile phlebotomists collected whole blood, serum and a nasopharyngeal or oropharyngeal swab from each participant. Participants in the prospective study had the option to provide additional blood draws and questionnaires over a 2-month period. Before DNA extraction, blood samples from the prospective study were shipped at room temperature or frozen. TCRbeta CDR3 regions were amplified from genomic DNA using the immunoSEQ Assay, a bias-controlled multiplex PCR. On the authors' methods: Nucleated cell counts per sample were estimated from amplification of reference gene primers within the assay. To quantify the absolute abundance of each unique TCRbeta CDR3 rearrangement, sequence reads were collapsed and filtered. For each sample, productive Simpson clonality was calculated by taking the square root of Simpson's diversity index across productive rearrangements. TCRdb limited this immuneACCESS table to in-frame rearrangements with V and J called. A share of clones is missing; checked studies link under half to unresolved V genes, and the rest is unexplained. V, J and clone size are taken as reported in that table, and D and trimming were inferred from the DNA itself. The sample table contains 200,000 to 250,000 clones; only one count was recorded for about nine tenths of them. Over 3% of the sample rests with the top ten.

Points on this clone: Its antigen remains undetermined. Base qualities are not at hand, and no much larger clone is one base apart.

This chain joins TRBV19 to TRBJ1-1; no D gene call is confident. This TCR was sampled from a woman in her thirties or forties with acute COVID-19. Sequenced input: PBMCs or T cells enriched from blood (not recorded which). The CDR3 region: CASREIIGEAFF. The DNA reads as follows: TGTGCCAGTAGGGAGATTATCGGTGAAGCTTTCTTT.